Below are 23 T cell receptor beta chains sequenced from a single sample in a study of post-analysis software for immune sequencing data. General study findings and limits: Five or six TRBV segments were more frequent in patients than controls; TRBV5-6, TRBV5-1 and TRBV20-1 belonged to this group.

TCR beta cDNA libraries had unique molecular identifiers. TCRdb passed the PCR reads through MiXCR, listing each CDR3 protein once. The repertoire holds 650,000 to 850,000 distinct CDR3 sequences, with more than 45% as singletons. These receptors have no identified antigens. The sequencing input was blood. The receptors here all came from a girl aged 5 to 17 with multiple sclerosis.

This clonotype occurred once. The junction and the germline gene differ at one end; a read error may be behind it. The V gene is TRBV7-7, the J gene TRBJ2-1; 16 bases line up with TRBD2. This CDR3 has 16 amino acids. Germline CDR1 is SSHAT and CDR2 is FNYEAQ (reference sequence). The CDR3 nucleotides read TGTGCTAGCAGCGCGGGACTAGCGGGAGGGAGCCATGAGCAGTTATTC. It yields the protein CASSAGLAGGSHEQLF.

The V call is TRBV12-3 or TRBV12-4, the J call TRBJ2-1; 11 positions agree with TRBD2. The ends lost 1 base at V and 6 bases at J; junction bases unmatched: 11. The CDR3 consists of 18 residues. Here the CDR3 reads CASSLVLLAGVVFNEQFF. The CDR3 nucleotides read TGTGCCAGCAGTTTAGTCCTACTAGCGGGAGTAGTTTTCAATGAGCAGTTCTTC.

This chain links TRBV5-1 with TRBJ2-1, with 7 bases fitting TRBD2. V gave up 7 bases and J gave up 5 bases; unmatched junction bases: 9. CDR3 length equals 14 residues. CDR1 SGHRS and CDR2 YFSETQ come from the germline V gene. The chain's CDR3 is CASSWGGSDNEQFF. CDR3 nucleotides: TGCGCCAGCTCCTGGGGCGGGAGCGACAATGAGCAGTTCTTC.

The genes are TRBV20-1 and TRBJ1-2; no clear D gene. Per the germline V gene, CDR1 is DFQATT and CDR2 is SNEGSKA (reference sequence). V was shortened by 6 bases and J by 7 bases, with 18 bases between the two germline ends. The CDR3 is 13 amino acids. CDR3 DNA sequence: TGCAGTGCAGGACCGGGAAGCACGGGTGGCTACACCTTC. It codes for CSAGPGSTGGYTF.

The V and J genes are TRBV13 and TRBJ1-5; D remains ambiguous. V was trimmed by 6 bases and J by 2 bases, leaving 11 bases between them. Germline CDR1 reads PRHDT; CDR2 reads FYEKMQ (reference sequence). This CDR3 comprises 14 residues. The CDR3 DNA sequence: TGTGCCAGCAGACTTCGAGGGCGCAATCAGCCCCAGCATTTT. Translation gives CASRLRGRNQPQHF.

This clonotype has just a few counts. The genes are TRBV6-6 and TRBJ2-7, with 9 bases identical to TRBD2. The CDR3 has 16 amino acids. The germline V gene has CDR1 MNHNY and CDR2 SVGAGI (reference sequence). J gave up 8 bases and V 5 bases, and 16 bases lay outside the gene matches. The CDR3 region is CASSRAIAGVGGQQYF. The DNA for the CDR3 is TGTGCCAGCAGTAGGGCTATAGCGGGAGTCGGTGGGCAGCAGTACTTC.

The chain combines TRBV5-1 with TRBJ2-6; 10 bases fit TRBD1. J gave up 0 bases and V 0 bases, and 6 bases lay outside the gene matches. CDR3 length equals 19 residues. Germline V gives CDR1 SGHRS, CDR2 YFSETQ. The CDR3 is CASSLDPTGGLSGANVLTF. The CDR3 DNA follows: TGCGCCAGCAGCTTGGACCCGACAGGGGGCCTCTCTGGGGCCAACGTCCTGACTTTC.

The chain carries TRBV28 and TRBJ1-2, with TRBD1 identical over 7 bases. The V gene end was trimmed by 4 bases and the J gene end by 3 bases; junction bases not matched to a gene: 5. The CDR3 is 14 amino acids. CDR1 and CDR2 from the germline V gene are MDHEN and SYDVKM. CDR3 sequence reads: CASSSRDRDYGYTF. The DNA for the CDR3 is TGTGCCAGCAGTTCCAGAGACAGGGACTATGGCTACACCTTC.

J is TRBJ2-3 and V is TRBV27; the match to TRBD2 covers 8 bases. Looked up from germline, CDR1 is MNHEY and CDR2 is SMNVEV (reference sequence). The CDR3 loop spans 15 amino acids. J gave up 4 bases and V 5 bases, and 8 bases lay outside the gene matches. The CDR3: CASSTWTSRADTQYF. CDR3 nucleotide sequence: TGTGCCAGCAGTACATGGACTAGCCGCGCAGATACGCAGTATTTT.

The table lists this clonotype with a count of one. The chain is built from TRBV5-1 and TRBJ2-3; TRBD1 agrees at 9 bases. Germline CDR1 and CDR2: SGHRS and YFSETQ. V trimming: 0 bases; J trimming: 5 bases; junction bases outside the gene matches: 4. This CDR3 region has 15 residues. The CDR3 region has the DNA TGCGCCAGCAGCTTGGCCGGACAGGGGAGAGATACGCAGTATTTT. Its translation: CASSLAGQGRDTQYF.

The genes are TRBV3-1 and TRBJ2-5; 11 nucleotides match TRBD2. The CDR3 consists of 17 residues. Germline V CDR1 and CDR2: LGHDT, YNNKEL (reference sequence). Trimming at V came to 4 bases and at J to 7 bases, leaving 14 bases not matched to a gene. CDR3 nucleotide sequence: TGTGCCAGCAGCCTACCGGGACTAGCGGACACTAGTGGGACCCAGTACTTC. Its translation: CASSLPGLADTSGTQYF.

This clonotype turned up a few times. The chain recombines TRBV20-1 with TRBJ1-5; 7 bases align to TRBD1. This CDR3 spans 15 amino acids. Trimming at V came to 2 bases and at J to 3 bases, leaving 7 bases not matched to a gene. The germline V gene has CDR1 DFQATT and CDR2 SNEGSKA (reference sequence). The CDR3 protein is CSARQGERVNQPQHF. The CDR3 nucleotides are TGCAGTGCTAGACAGGGGGAAAGGGTCAATCAGCCCCAGCATTTT.

The gene calls are TRBV7-3 and TRBJ1-1, with D maybe TRBD1 (5 bases). The germline CDR1 and CDR2 sequences are SGHTA and FQGTGA. V gave up 2 bases and J gave up 5 bases, with 9 bases separating them. CDR3 length: 13 amino acids. The CDR3 spells CASSLSGVTEAFF. The CDR3 nucleotides are TGTGCCAGCAGCTTATCGGGGGTAACTGAAGCTTTCTTT.

In this sample, this clonotype turned up a few times. V and J are TRBV6-5 and TRBJ2-3; D perhaps matches TRBD1 (5 bases). V was clipped by 5 bases and J by 2 bases, with 17 bases between them. Germline CDR1 is MNHEY and CDR2 is SVGAGI. CDR3 length equals 16 residues. This chain's CDR3 is CASSRRAQGSTDTQYF. CDR3 coding DNA: TGTGCCAGCAGTCGACGAGCGCAGGGATCCACAGATACGCAGTATTTT.

This chain uses TRBV20-1 with TRBJ2-5; TRBD1 matches at 7 bases. The DNA end lines up better with TRBJ2-7; the J call may be wrong. CDR1 is DFQATT and CDR2 is SNEGSKA in the germline V gene (reference sequence). The CDR3 has 13 residues. DNA for the CDR3: TGCAGTGCTAGGAAGACAGGGAGTGGCGAGCAGTACTTC. Translation: CSARKTGSGEQYF.

The gene calls are TRBV24-1 and TRBJ2-1, with 7 bases that match TRBD2. J lost 8 bases, V lost 6 bases, and 9 bases had no gene match. CDR3 length: 14 amino acids. Germline assignment: CDR1 KGHDR and CDR2 SFDVKD. The CDR3 spells CATSKSGIRDEQFF. The CDR3, as DNA: TGTGCCACCAGTAAAAGCGGGATTAGGGATGAGCAGTTCTTC.

This clonotype has more than one count but fewer than ten. J is TRBJ2-1 and V is TRBV6-5; the match to TRBD2 covers 12 bases. The J segment lost 2 bases and the V segment lost 6 bases, leaving 5 bases of the junction unmatched. Germline lookup yields CDR1 MNHEY and CDR2 SVGAGI. CDR3 length: 16 residues. Here the CDR3 reads CASRGLAGGPYNEQFF. CDR3 in DNA: TGTGCCAGCAGGGGTCTAGCGGGAGGGCCCTACAATGAGCAGTTCTTC.

CDR3 coding DNA: TGCAGTGCTAGTCATACTAGCACAGATACGCAGTATTTT. This gives the protein CSASHTSTDTQYF. The rearrangement uses TRBV20-1 and TRBJ2-3; D unclear. The V gene lost 3 bases and the J gene lost 0 bases, with 7 bases spanning the gap. Per germline, CDR1 DFQATT and CDR2 SNEGSKA (reference sequence). The CDR3 sequence is 13 residues long.

The V and J genes are TRBV5-1 and TRBJ2-3, with 8 nucleotides matching TRBD1. The germline V gene encodes CDR1 SGHRS and CDR2 YFSETQ. The CDR3 runs 15 residues. J lost 1 base, V lost 4 bases, and 5 bases had no gene match. The CDR3: CASSIGQGGTDTQYF. The CDR3 DNA is TGCGCCAGCAGCATAGGACAGGGAGGCACAGATACGCAGTATTTT.

The rearrangement links TRBV14 to TRBJ2-5; D is perhaps TRBD2 (5 bases). The end of the DNA aligns better with TRBJ2-7, so the J call may be wrong. The germline CDR1 and CDR2 sequences are SGHDN and FVKESK. The CDR3 contains 13 residues. CDR3 sequence (DNA): TGTGCCAGCAGCCAAGATCAGCGGTACGAGCAGTACTTC. It specifies CASSQDQRYEQYF.

This clonotype was observed a handful of times. The chain employs TRBV9 and TRBJ1-2, with 8 bases aligning to TRBD1. This CDR3 spans 15 amino acids. J lost 5 bases, V lost 4 bases, and 10 bases had no gene match. CDR1 SGDLS and CDR2 YYNGEE come from the germline V gene. CDR3 bases: TGTGCCAGCAGCACCCATTCGGGACAGGATTATGGCTACACCTTC. Residues: CASSTHSGQDYGYTF.

The chain combines TRBV6-1 with TRBJ2-1; 8 bases agree with TRBD2. The V gene end was trimmed by 4 bases and the J gene end by 0 bases; junction bases not matched to a gene: 14. Germline V gives CDR1 MNHNS, CDR2 SASEGT. The CDR3 is made up of 19 amino acids. Here the CDR3 reads CASSAPVKGGRSSYNEQFF. CDR3 nucleotides: TGTGCCAGCAGTGCCCCCGTAAAGGGCGGGAGGAGCTCCTACAATGAGCAGTTCTTC.

This chain links TRBV29-1 with TRBJ2-4; D is perhaps TRBD2 (6 bases). V dropped 6 bases and J dropped 8 bases, with 20 bases sitting between them. The CDR3 loop spans 14 amino acids. The V gene's germline CDR1 is SQVTM and CDR2 ANQGSEA. Here the CDR3 DNA reads TGCAGCGTCCCCGCGGAGGGGTGGGGGGACATTCAGTACTTC. It yields the protein CSVPAEGWGDIQYF.